Following are 15 T cell receptor beta chains from one sample sequenced in a study of shared clonotypes between healthy human individuals. Profiling relied on immunoSEQ multiplex PCR, and the TCRdb table lists in-frame clones only, not all of them. The sample consists of some 500,000 clones, approximately 77% of them appearing once. The specimen was PBMCs. The source is a woman in her thirties or forties in good health. Some clones in this sample may be carry-over from other donors' samples.

The chain carries TRBV2 and TRBJ1-3; maybe TRBD1 (6 bases). Germline CDR1 SNHLY, CDR2 FYNNEI. V lost 5 bases and J lost 0, with 11 bases in between. This CDR3 spans 15 amino acids. The CDR3 DNA is TGTGCCAGCAGTTTCTCGACAGGCTCTGGAAACACCATATATTTT. It translates to CASSFSTGSGNTIYF.

The count of this clone is one. The rearrangement uses TRBV28 and TRBJ2-7; weak D call: TRBD2 (5 bases). V dropped 6 bases and J dropped 4 bases, with 10 bases sitting between them. In germline, CDR1 is MDHEN, CDR2 SYDVKM. The CDR3 consists of 12 residues. This chain's CDR3 is CASRPPGYEQYF. The CDR3 nucleotides read TGTGCCAGCAGGCCCCCGGGGTACGAGCAGTACTTC. The whole variable domain, filled in from reference TRBV28 and TRBJ2-7, reads DVKVTQSSRYLVKRTGEKVFLECVQDMDHENMFWYRQDPGLGLRLIYFSYDVKMKEKGDIPEGYSVSREKKERFSLILESASTNQTSMYLCASRPPGYEQYFGPGTRLTVT.

The chain joins TRBV5-1 to TRBJ2-5, with D maybe TRBD1 (6 bases). Between the trimmed V and J ends, which lost 1 base and 11 bases, there was a span of 18 bases. Per the germline V gene, CDR1 is SGHRS and CDR2 is YFSETQ. There are 14 residues in the CDR3. The CDR3 region has the DNA TGCGCCAGCAGCTTGCTTCAGGGGCGGTGGGAGCAGTACTTC. Its protein product is CASSLLQGRWEQYF.

CDR3 in amino acids: CASSLTSGELFF. CDR3 coding DNA: TGTGCCAGCAGCTTAACGTCCGGGGAGCTGTTTTTT. The gene calls are TRBV7-3 and TRBJ2-2; unclear D gene. The CDR3 contains 12 residues. The germline CDR1 and CDR2 sequences are SGHTA and FQGTGA. The V gene lost 0 bases and the J gene lost 6 bases, with 2 bases spanning the gap. The full variable domain, in which reference TRBV7-3 and TRBJ2-2 provide the parts outside the CDR3, is GAGVSQTPSNKVTEKGKYVELRCDPISGHTALYWYRQSLGQGPEFLIYFQGTGAADDSGLPNDRFFAVRPEGSVSTLKIQRTERGDSAVYLCASSLTSGELFFGEGSRLTVL.

The V gene is TRBV19, the J gene TRBJ2-6; TRBD1 aligns across 7 bases. V was clipped by 5 bases and J by 12 bases; unmatched bases: 4. The CDR3 runs 12 residues. Germline V gives CDR1 LNHDA, CDR2 SQIVND (reference sequence). The CDR3 DNA sequence: TGTGCCAGTAGTGGACAGGTTGCCGTCCTGACTTTC. Protein sequence: CASSGQVAVLTF.

The V and J genes are TRBV10-1 and TRBJ2-3; 13 bases are a match to TRBD2. Germline V gene data show CDR1 as WNHNN and CDR2 as SYGVQD (reference sequence). After removal of 0 bases from V and 6 bases from J, the junction contained 6 bases not matched to a gene. CDR3 length: 17 amino acids. In DNA form, the CDR3 reads TGCGCCAGCAGTGAGTCGGGACTAGCGGGAAAAGGGGATACGCAGTATTTT. As protein: CASSESGLAGKGDTQYF.

This rearrangement joins TRBV9 to TRBJ2-1, with 7 bases that match TRBD2. The germline CDR1 and CDR2 sequences are SGDLS and YYNGEE. The J segment lost 7 bases and the V segment lost 1 base, leaving 8 bases of the junction unmatched. This CDR3 region has 15 residues. The chain's CDR3 is CASSVLGEGANEQFF. The CDR3 DNA reads TGTGCCAGCAGCGTATTGGGGGAGGGCGCGAATGAGCAGTTCTTC.

The chain uses TRBV18 and TRBJ2-1; maybe TRBD2 (6 bases). Germline assignment: CDR1 KGHSH and CDR2 LQKENI. V was pared by 0 bases and J by 2 bases, with 11 bases between. The CDR3 length is 16 residues. CDR3 sequence: CASSPPGGPTYNEQFF. For the CDR3, the DNA is TGTGCCAGCTCACCACCGGGGGGACCAACCTACAATGAGCAGTTCTTC.

In DNA form, the CDR3 reads TGTGCCAGCTCTCGGGGGACAGAGAACGGGGAGCTGTTTTTT. Protein: CASSRGTENGELFF. The V and J genes are TRBV18 and TRBJ2-2, with D possibly TRBD1 on 7 matching bases. Trimming left V 6 bases short and J 7 bases short, with 15 bases between. This CDR3 is 14 amino acids long. Germline CDR1 KGHSH, CDR2 LQKENI.

The chain recombines TRBV10-3 with TRBJ1-5, with a weak D call TRBD1 (5 bases). The germline V gene has CDR1 ENHRY and CDR2 SYGVKD. There are 15 residues in the CDR3. V was trimmed by 2 bases and J by 6 bases, leaving 14 bases between them. The CDR3 DNA reads as TGTGCCATCAGTGAGGGTCAGGGAATGGGTCAGCCCCAGCATTTT. Amino acid sequence: CAISEGQGMGQPQHF.

The rearrangement joins TRBV5-1 to TRBJ2-3; D is unresolved. Trimming took 9 bases from V and 0 from J, leaving 14 bases between them. Germline V gene sequence: CDR1 SGHRS, CDR2 YFSETQ. This CDR3 contains 14 residues. The CDR3 sequence is CATSELPSTDTQYF. In nucleotides, the CDR3 is TGCGCCACCTCGGAACTCCCTAGCACAGATACGCAGTATTTT.

Regarding this clone: One junction end disagrees with the germline gene, perhaps due to a read error. This CDR3 reads CASSIGHLSSYEQYF. CDR3 nucleotide sequence: TGTGCCAGCAGCATAGGACACCTATCCTCCTACGAGCAGTACTTC. V is TRBV13 and J is TRBJ2-7; tentatively, D is TRBD1 (5 bases). This CDR3 has 15 residues. CDR1 PRHDT and CDR2 FYEKMQ come from the germline V gene (reference sequence). The full variable domain, its missing parts supplied by reference TRBV13 and TRBJ2-7, is AAGVIQSPRHLIKEKRETATLKCYPIPRHDTVYWYQQGPGQDPQFLISFYEKMQSDKGSIPDRFSAQQFSDYHSELNMSSLELGDSALYFCASSIGHLSSYEQYFGPGTRLTVT.

Regarding this clone: The germline gene is not matched at one end of the junction; a read error may be the cause. Additional DNA sequences in this sample encode the identical CDR3. The rearrangement uses TRBV11-3 and TRBJ2-5; D perhaps matches TRBD2 (6 bases). Per the germline V gene, CDR1 is SGHNT and CDR2 is YENEEA. CDR3 size: 14 residues. The CDR3 protein is CASSPQGGGETQYF. CDR3 DNA: TGCGCCAGCAGCCCTCAGGGAGGAGGAGAGACCCAGTACTTC.

This clone was seen a single time. The junction differs from germline at one of its ends, possibly a read error. The V call is TRBV10-2, the J call TRBJ1-5, with D hard to call. The germline V gene has CDR1 WSHSY and CDR2 SAAADI. The CDR3 spans 13 residues. CDR3 bases: TGCGCCAGCAGCACCTCCCGGGGTACCAAGGCCCGTTTT. Its protein is CASSTSRGTKARF.

V and J are TRBV2 and TRBJ2-5; D possibly corresponds to TRBD1 (7 bases). The J call may be faulty, since TRBJ2-7 better matches the DNA end. The germline V gene encodes CDR1 SNHLY and CDR2 FYNNEI. CDR3 length: 14 amino acids. CDR3 coding DNA: TGTGCCAGCAGGGAGGGACAGATCTCCTACGAGCAGTACTTC. It yields the protein CASREGQISYEQYF.